The 3 T cell receptor beta chains given below trace back to one sample, sequenced in a study of blood T cell repertoires in COVID-19. Produced via immunoSEQ multiplex PCR; TCRdb's table is partial and in-frame only. The data contain more than 200,000 clones, about 90% of them singletons. What was sequenced was PBMCs or T cells enriched from blood (not recorded which). These receptors all come from a woman aged 25 to 39 with acute COVID-19.

This clone was picked up a small number of times. The CDR3 nucleotides read TGTGCCAGCAGCGGAACAGGGGAAAGCTACACCTTC. This gives the protein CASSGTGESYTF. The rearrangement links TRBV7-9 to TRBJ1-2; TRBD1 agrees at 7 bases. The CDR3 is 12 residues long. V lost 5 bases, J lost 9 bases, and 6 bases stayed unmatched. The germline V gene encodes CDR1 SEHNR and CDR2 FQNEAQ (reference sequence).

This rearrangement joins TRBV7-9 to TRBJ1-2, with 7 positions matching TRBD1. The CDR3 contains 12 residues. CDR1 is SEHNR and CDR2 is FQNEAQ in the germline V gene (reference sequence). J lost 5 bases, V lost 5 bases, and 2 bases had no gene match. This CDR3 is CASSPRGYGYTF. The DNA of the CDR3 is TGTGCCAGCAGCCCCAGGGGGTATGGCTACACCTTC.

This chain joins TRBV2 and TRBJ2-3, with TRBD1 matching over 9 bases. With 6 bases clipped from V and 4 bases from J, the junction kept 5 bases outside the gene matches. CDR3 length: 14 amino acids. CDR1 SNHLY and CDR2 FYNNEI come from the germline V gene. CDR3 protein: CASSRDRVSDTQYF. CDR3 nucleotides: TGTGCCAGCAGCCGGGACAGGGTATCAGATACGCAGTATTTT.